One sample yielded the 24 T cell receptor beta chains listed below, sequenced in a study of post-analysis software for immune sequencing data. Overall study findings and caveats: When patients were compared with controls, a handful of TRBV segments were more frequent, TRBV5-6, TRBV5-1 and TRBV20-1 among them.

TCR beta cDNA libraries included unique molecular identifiers. TCRdb reprocessed the PCR reads via MiXCR and lists one record per CDR3 protein. This table has roughly 600,000 distinct CDR3 sequences, 44% appearing once. Their cognate antigens are unknown. Specimen: blood. The receptors come from a girl between 5 and 17 years old with multiple sclerosis.

This sequence joins TRBV30 and TRBJ2-7; TRBD1 is a possible D gene (6 bases). The J call may be faulty, since TRBJ2-5 better matches the DNA end. The CDR3 length is 14 residues. The germline V gene encodes CDR1 GTSNPN and CDR2 SVGIG (reference sequence). CDR3 residues: CAWSVGGNQETQYF. CDR3 DNA sequence: TGTGCCTGGAGTGTAGGGGGTAATCAAGAGACCCAGTACTTC.

The chain employs TRBV7-8 and TRBJ2-5; 8 bases fit TRBD2. J gave up 1 base and V 5 bases, and 3 bases lay outside the gene matches. CDR3 length: 14 residues. The germline V gene encodes CDR1 SGHVS and CDR2 FQNEAQ. The CDR3 sequence: CASSLLAVQETQYF. Written as DNA, the CDR3 is TGTGCCAGCAGCCTACTAGCGGTCCAAGAGACCCAGTACTTC.

The CDR3 loop is CASRPRVGGYGYTF. CDR3 sequence (DNA): TGTGCCAGCAGACCCAGGGTTGGCGGCTATGGCTACACCTTC. The J gene is TRBJ1-2, the V gene TRBV6-5; D is perhaps TRBD1 (5 bases). Germline V gives CDR1 MNHEY, CDR2 SVGAGI. V was pared by 6 bases and J by 4 bases, with 15 bases between. The CDR3 is made up of 14 amino acids.

The chain is built from TRBV19 and TRBJ1-5, with D unresolved. CDR3 length: 16 residues. The V end was cut by 3 bases, the J end by 0 bases, with 12 bases between. Germline V gives CDR1 LNHDA, CDR2 SQIVND (reference sequence). The CDR3 spells CASSILSPRSNQPQHF. CDR3 coding DNA: TGTGCCAGTAGTATCTTAAGCCCCCGTAGCAATCAGCCCCAGCATTTT.

The V and J genes are TRBV10-3 and TRBJ2-7, with a weak D call TRBD1 (5 bases). Germline lookup yields CDR1 ENHRY and CDR2 SYGVKD. CDR3 length equals 14 residues. V was trimmed by 7 bases and J by 2 bases, leaving 15 bases between them. The CDR3 region is CAITSGQPAYEQYF. CDR3 nucleotides: TGTGCCATCACATCAGGGCAACCTGCCTACGAGCAGTACTTC.

A remark on this clonotype: One end of the junction varies from germline; a read error may be responsible. This chain joins TRBV7-3 and TRBJ2-3; either TRBD1 or TRBD2 may supply D (5 bases each). Germline CDR1 reads SGHTA; CDR2 reads FQGTGA. The CDR3 is 15 residues long. The CDR3 here is CASSLVGATTDTQYF. CDR3 DNA sequence: TGTGCCAGCAGCTTGGTCGGGGCTACCACAGATACACAGTATTTT.

As to this clonotype: One end of the junction does not line up with germline, which may come from a read error. This sequence joins TRBV12-3 or TRBV12-4 and TRBJ2-3, with D uncertain. This CDR3 contains 15 residues. The CDR3 protein is CASSPKSVKADMQYF. CDR3 in DNA: TGTGCCAGCAGCCCAAAGAGCGTGAAAGCAGATATGCAGTATTTT.

The rearrangement links TRBV11-2 to TRBJ2-7; maybe TRBD2 (6 bases). Germline V gene sequence: CDR1 SGHAT, CDR2 FQNNGV. The V and J ends lost 5 bases and 0 bases respectively, with 14 bases between them. The CDR3 is 15 amino acids. Here the CDR3 DNA reads TGTGCCAGCAGCGCGACTAGAAGAAGCTCCTACGAGCAGTACTTC. Amino acid sequence: CASSATRRSSYEQYF.

This sequence joins TRBV4-1 and TRBJ2-4, with D perhaps matching TRBD2 (5 bases). Judging by the DNA end, TRBJ2-7 fits better; the J call may be wrong. Germline V gives CDR1 MGHRA, CDR2 YSYEKL. This CDR3 comprises 13 residues. In DNA, the CDR3 is TGCGCCAGCAGCCCCTCGAGGGTCAACGAGCAGTACTTC. Translating it yields CASSPSRVNEQYF.

This chain uses TRBV5-1 with TRBJ2-7, with D unresolved. Per the germline V gene, CDR1 is SGHRS and CDR2 is YFSETQ. Trimming left V 4 bases short and J 6 bases short, with 17 bases between. This CDR3 is built from 14 residues. The CDR3 sequence: CASSPYLDIPEQYF. The CDR3 bases are TGCGCCAGCAGCCCGTACTTAGACATCCCCGAGCAGTACTTC.

This clonotype has only a few counts. The gene calls are TRBV6-1 and TRBJ2-4, with D unresolved. TRBJ2-5 explains the end of the DNA better; the J call may be wrong. Germline assignment: CDR1 MNHNS and CDR2 SASEGT. The CDR3 is made up of 13 amino acids. CDR3 residues: CASILRSSGTQYF. CDR3 bases: TGTGCCAGCATTCTGAGGAGTTCGGGGACCCAGTACTTC.

The rearrangement links TRBV5-4 to TRBJ2-7; TRBD1 might be the D (5 bases). Germline assignment: CDR1 SGHNT and CDR2 YYREEE (reference sequence). CDR3 length: 16 amino acids. V gave up 4 bases and J gave up 1 base, with 18 bases separating them. The CDR3 bases are TGTGCCAGCAGCGACGGACCTAATTCAGGGTCCTACGAGCAGTACTTC. Translation: CASSDGPNSGSYEQYF.

This clonotype was counted only a few times. The V and J genes are TRBV29-1 and TRBJ2-7; D remains unclear. The V end lost 0 bases, the J end lost 4 bases, and 25 bases lay between the germline ends. Germline V lookup: CDR1 SQVTM, CDR2 ANQGSEA. The CDR3 sequence is 18 residues long. The CDR3 region has the DNA TGCAGCGTTGAAGATCGTAGTTCGGCCACCCAGAACAAATACGAGCAGTACTTC. Its protein is CSVEDRSSATQNKYEQYF.

CDR3 sequence (DNA): TGCAGTGCTAGAGATTTAAGGGAGCGGGCTTACGAGCAGTACTTC. Amino acids: CSARDLRERAYEQYF. The J gene is TRBJ2-7, the V gene TRBV20-1, with D possibly TRBD2 on 6 matching bases. The germline V and J ends were trimmed by 0 bases and 4 bases, with 16 bases remaining between them. Germline CDR1 reads DFQATT; CDR2 reads SNEGSKA (reference sequence). This CDR3 contains 15 residues.

This clonotype has only a few counts. The V gene is TRBV7-2, the J gene TRBJ1-6, with D tentatively TRBD1 (5 bases). Germline V gene sequence: CDR1 SGHTA, CDR2 FQGNSA. V was cut by 4 bases and J by 0 bases, with 10 bases left in between. The CDR3 length is 16 residues. Written as DNA, the CDR3 is TGTGCCAGCAGCTCTCAGGGAAACTCCTATAATTCACCCCTCCACTTT. Translating it yields CASSSQGNSYNSPLHF.

This clonotype showed up just once. DNA for the CDR3: TGTGCCAGCAGATCCCAACAGGGGGCGGTATTATTTGAGCAGTTCTTC. Translation: CASRSQQGAVLFEQFF. The V and J genes are TRBV6-6 and TRBJ2-1, with 9 nucleotides matching TRBD1. V lost 6 bases, J lost 9 bases, and 15 bases stayed unmatched. CDR1 is MNHNY and CDR2 is SVGAGI in the germline V gene (reference sequence). CDR3 length equals 16 residues.

This clonotype was observed a few times. The V gene is TRBV5-1, the J gene TRBJ2-1; TRBD2 matches at 7 bases. The CDR3 sequence is 14 residues long. CDR1 is SGHRS, CDR2 YFSETQ, per germline. V shed 1 base, J shed 7 bases, and the junction held 5 bases outside the gene matches. CDR3 in DNA: TGCGCCAGCAGCTTGCGAGCGGGAATGAATGAGCAGTTCTTC. Translating it yields CASSLRAGMNEQFF.

The J gene is TRBJ2-7, the V gene TRBV4-3, with a possible D match to TRBD2 (5 bases). The DNA end is a closer match to TRBJ2-5, so the J assignment may be wrong. This CDR3 has 17 residues. Germline V gives CDR1 LGHNA, CDR2 YSLEER. CDR3 bases: TGCGCCAGCAGCCAAGTAGCGCTCGAGGCGACCCGGGAGACCCAGTACTTC. Encoded protein: CASSQVALEATRETQYF.

The V gene is TRBV29-1, the J gene TRBJ2-1; 7 positions match TRBD2. This CDR3 region has 14 residues. Germline lookup yields CDR1 SQVTM and CDR2 ANQGSEA. J lost 8 bases, V lost 3 bases, and 10 bases had no gene match. The CDR3, as DNA: TGCAGCGTTGACCCAAGCGGGAAAAGGGATGAGCAGTTCTTC. It translates to CSVDPSGKRDEQFF.

This sequence joins TRBV9 and TRBJ2-1; weak D call: TRBD2 (5 bases). Germline CDR1 SGDLS, CDR2 YYNGEE. The V and J ends lost 4 bases and 10 bases respectively, with 15 bases between them. The CDR3 is made up of 13 amino acids. In nucleotides, the CDR3 is TGTGCCAGCAGCCCCAGTAGTGGAGGCGAGCAGTTCTTC. This gives the protein CASSPSSGGEQFF.

The gene calls are TRBV6-1 and TRBJ1-1, with D maybe TRBD1 (5 bases). Trimming cost V 1 base and J 7 bases, with 19 bases left between them. Germline CDR1 and CDR2: MNHNS and SASEGT. CDR3 length equals 16 residues. The CDR3 spells CASSEGEGSSPFEAFF. CDR3 sequence (DNA): TGTGCCAGCAGTGAAGGTGAGGGGTCGAGCCCCTTTGAAGCTTTCTTT.

The rearrangement uses TRBV12-5 and TRBJ1-5; the match to TRBD1 covers 10 bases. The J segment lost 4 bases and the V segment lost 0 bases, leaving 3 bases of the junction unmatched. The CDR3 contains 16 residues. Per the germline V gene, CDR1 is LGHNT and CDR2 is FRNRAP. The CDR3 spells CASGLVGTGANQPQHF. For the CDR3, the DNA is TGTGCTAGTGGTTTGGTAGGGACAGGGGCGAATCAGCCCCAGCATTTT.

CDR3 in amino acids: CASSPFLGEDYEQFF. The CDR3 nucleotides read TGTGCCAGCAGCCCCTTCCTCGGGGAGGACTATGAGCAGTTCTTC. This chain uses TRBV7-9 with TRBJ2-1, with D maybe TRBD2 (6 bases). Germline V gives CDR1 SEHNR, CDR2 FQNEAQ (reference sequence). Trimming removed 5 bases from V and 8 bases from J, with 19 bases in between. There are 15 residues in the CDR3.

V is TRBV24-1 and J is TRBJ2-2; perhaps TRBD1 as D (5 bases). CDR1 and CDR2 (germline): KGHDR, SFDVKD. The CDR3 covers 16 residues. Between the trimmed V and J ends, which lost 3 bases and 1 base, there was a span of 11 bases. Here the CDR3 reads CATSDATGLNTGELFF. CDR3 DNA sequence: TGTGCCACCAGTGATGCCACAGGTTTGAACACCGGGGAGCTGTTTTTT.